Given below is one T cell receptor beta chain in context. The authors prepared the TCRbeta library with unique molecular identifiers. Via MiXCR, TCRdb re-called the PCR reads, giving one row per CDR3 protein. The sample consists of 500,000 to 750,000 distinct CDR3 sequences, over 20% of them appearing once. The sample is drawn from a study of T-cell reconstitution after alpha-beta-depleted transplantation in children. Looked up from germline, CDR1 is SGHDN and CDR2 is FVKESK. This CDR3 comprises 14 residues. V lost 1 base and J lost 2, with 9 bases in between. The rearrangement joins TRBV14 to TRBJ2-7; D unclear. The specimen was PBMCs, collected before TCRalphabeta/CD19-depleted stem cell transplant. The TCR sequence derives from a boy in the first two years of life with Wiskott-Aldrich syndrome, due to receive a stem cell transplant. The CDR3 sequence is CASSQVHGPYEQYF. DNA for the CDR3: TGTGCCAGCAGCCAAGTTCACGGACCCTACGAGCAGTACTTC.